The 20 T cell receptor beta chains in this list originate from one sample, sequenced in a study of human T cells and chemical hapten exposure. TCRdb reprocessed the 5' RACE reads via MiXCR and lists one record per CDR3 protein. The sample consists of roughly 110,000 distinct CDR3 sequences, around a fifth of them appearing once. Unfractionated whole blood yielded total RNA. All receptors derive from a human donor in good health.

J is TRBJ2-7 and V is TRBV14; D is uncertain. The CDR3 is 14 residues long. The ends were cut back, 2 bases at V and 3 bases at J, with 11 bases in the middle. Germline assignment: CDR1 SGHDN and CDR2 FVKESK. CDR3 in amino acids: CASSQMQVSYEQYF. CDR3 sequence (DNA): TGTGCCAGCAGCCAAATGCAGGTTAGCTACGAGCAGTACTTC. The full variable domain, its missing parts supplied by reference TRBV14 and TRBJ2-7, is EAGVTQFPSHSVIEKGQTVTLRCDPISGHDNLYWYRRVMGKEIKFLLHFVKESKQDESGMPNNRFLAERTGGTYSTLKVQPAELEDSGVYFCASSQMQVSYEQYFGPGTRLTVT.

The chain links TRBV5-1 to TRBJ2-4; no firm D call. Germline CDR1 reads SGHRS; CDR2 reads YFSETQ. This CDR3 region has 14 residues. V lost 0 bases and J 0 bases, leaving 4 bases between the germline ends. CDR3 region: CASSLDVAKNIQYF. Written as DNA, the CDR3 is TGCGCCAGCAGCTTGGATGTAGCCAAAAACATTCAGTACTTC.

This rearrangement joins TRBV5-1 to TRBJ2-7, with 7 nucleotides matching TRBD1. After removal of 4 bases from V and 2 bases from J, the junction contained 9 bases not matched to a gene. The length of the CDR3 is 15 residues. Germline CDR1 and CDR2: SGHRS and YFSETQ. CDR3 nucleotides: TGCGCCAGCAGCCTCTCGACAGGGAGTGCCTACGAGCAGTACTTC. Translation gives CASSLSTGSAYEQYF.

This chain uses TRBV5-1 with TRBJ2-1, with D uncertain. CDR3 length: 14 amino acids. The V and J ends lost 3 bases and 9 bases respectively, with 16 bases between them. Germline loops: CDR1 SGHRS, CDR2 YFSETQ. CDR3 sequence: CASSYTEWVGEQFF. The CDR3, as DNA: TGCGCCAGCAGCTACACAGAATGGGTCGGTGAGCAGTTCTTC.

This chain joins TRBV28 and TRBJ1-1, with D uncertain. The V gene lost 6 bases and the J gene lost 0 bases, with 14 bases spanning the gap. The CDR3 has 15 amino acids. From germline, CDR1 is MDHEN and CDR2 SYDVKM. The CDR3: CASRPPGLMNTEAFF. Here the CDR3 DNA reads TGTGCCAGCAGGCCCCCCGGCCTAATGAACACTGAAGCTTTCTTT.

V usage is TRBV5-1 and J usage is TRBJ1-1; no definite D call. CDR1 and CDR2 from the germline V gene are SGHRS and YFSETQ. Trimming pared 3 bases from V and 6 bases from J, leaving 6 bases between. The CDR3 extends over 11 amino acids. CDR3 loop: CASSCGAEAFF. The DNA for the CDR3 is TGCGCCAGCAGCTGTGGAGCTGAAGCTTTCTTT. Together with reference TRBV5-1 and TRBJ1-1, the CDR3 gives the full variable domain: KAGVTQTPRYLIKTRGQQVTLSCSPISGHRSVSWYQQTPGQGLQFLFEYFSETQRNKGNFPGRFSGRQFSNSRSEMNVSTLELGDSALYLCASSCGAEAFFGQGTRLTVV.

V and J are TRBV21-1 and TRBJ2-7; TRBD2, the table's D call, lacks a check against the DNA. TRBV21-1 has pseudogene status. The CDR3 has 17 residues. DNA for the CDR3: TGTGCCAGCAACCCCCCCGACGGCCGACTCAGAGTGGACGAGCAGTACTTC. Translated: CASNPPDGRLRVDEQYF.

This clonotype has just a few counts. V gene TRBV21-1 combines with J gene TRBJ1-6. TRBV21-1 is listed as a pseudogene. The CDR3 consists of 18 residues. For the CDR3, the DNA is TGTGCCAGCAGCAACAAGGGGCAGGAGGGGGCCTATAATTCACCCCTCCACTTT. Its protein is CASSNKGQEGAYNSPLHF.

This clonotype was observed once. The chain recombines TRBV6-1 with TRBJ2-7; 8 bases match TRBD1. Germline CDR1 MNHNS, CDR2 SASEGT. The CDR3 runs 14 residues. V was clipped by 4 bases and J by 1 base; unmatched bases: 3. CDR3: CASSAGTGSYEQYF. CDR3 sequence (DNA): TGTGCCAGCAGTGCTGGGACAGGTTCCTACGAGCAGTACTTC.

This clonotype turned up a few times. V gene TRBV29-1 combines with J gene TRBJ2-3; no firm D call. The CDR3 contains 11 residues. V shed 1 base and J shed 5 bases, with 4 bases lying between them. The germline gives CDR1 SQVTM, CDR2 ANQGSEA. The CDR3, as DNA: TGCAGCGTTGAAGGGGTAGATACGCAGTATTTT. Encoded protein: CSVEGVDTQYF.

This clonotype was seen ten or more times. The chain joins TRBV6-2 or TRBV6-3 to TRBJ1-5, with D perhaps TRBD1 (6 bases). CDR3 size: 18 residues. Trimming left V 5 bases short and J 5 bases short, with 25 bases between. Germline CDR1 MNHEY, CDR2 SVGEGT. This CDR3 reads CASSLKPGTSIGYQPQHF. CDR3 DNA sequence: TGTGCCAGCAGTCTCAAACCCGGGACATCCATCGGCTATCAGCCCCAGCATTTT.

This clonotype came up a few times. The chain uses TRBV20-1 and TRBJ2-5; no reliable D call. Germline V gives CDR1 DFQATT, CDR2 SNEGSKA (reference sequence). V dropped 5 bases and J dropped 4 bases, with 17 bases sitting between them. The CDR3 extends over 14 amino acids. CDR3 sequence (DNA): TGCAGTGCTCCCTGGAAGGGATTGCGAGAGACCCAGTACTTC. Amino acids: CSAPWKGLRETQYF.

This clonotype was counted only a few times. The CDR3 region is CSARGFPGDTGELFF. In DNA, the CDR3 is TGCAGTGCTAGAGGTTTCCCCGGAGACACCGGGGAGCTGTTTTTT. J is TRBJ2-2 and V is TRBV20-1; no reliable D call. Trimming cost V 1 base and J 3 bases, with 12 bases left between them. Germline CDR1 DFQATT, CDR2 SNEGSKA (reference sequence). This CDR3 comprises 15 residues.

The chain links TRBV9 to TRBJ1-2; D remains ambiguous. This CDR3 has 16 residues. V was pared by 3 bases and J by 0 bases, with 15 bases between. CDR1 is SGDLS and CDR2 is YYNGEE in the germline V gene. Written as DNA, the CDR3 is TGTGCCAGCAGCGGCGGCGTGGCAGCGACTAACTATGGCTACACCTTC. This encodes CASSGGVAATNYGYTF.

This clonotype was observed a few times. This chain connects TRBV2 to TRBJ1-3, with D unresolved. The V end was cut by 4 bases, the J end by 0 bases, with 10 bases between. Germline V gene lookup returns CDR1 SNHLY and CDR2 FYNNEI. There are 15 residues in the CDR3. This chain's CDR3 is CASSVLGSSGNTIYF. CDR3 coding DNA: TGTGCCAGCAGTGTTCTTGGGAGCTCTGGAAACACCATATATTTT.

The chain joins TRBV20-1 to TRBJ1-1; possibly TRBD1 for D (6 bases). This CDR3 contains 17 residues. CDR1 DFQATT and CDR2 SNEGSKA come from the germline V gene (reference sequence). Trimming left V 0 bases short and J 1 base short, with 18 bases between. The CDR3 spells CSARDLRGATQNTEAFF. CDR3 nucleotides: TGCAGTGCTAGAGATTTGAGGGGGGCAACCCAGAACACTGAAGCTTTCTTT.

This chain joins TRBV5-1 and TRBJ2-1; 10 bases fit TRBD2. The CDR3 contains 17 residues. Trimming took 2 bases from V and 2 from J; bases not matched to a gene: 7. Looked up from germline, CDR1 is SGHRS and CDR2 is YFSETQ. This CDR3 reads CASSFLAGEGPYNEQFF. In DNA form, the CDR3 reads TGCGCCAGCAGCTTTCTAGCGGGAGAGGGACCCTACAATGAGCAGTTCTTC.

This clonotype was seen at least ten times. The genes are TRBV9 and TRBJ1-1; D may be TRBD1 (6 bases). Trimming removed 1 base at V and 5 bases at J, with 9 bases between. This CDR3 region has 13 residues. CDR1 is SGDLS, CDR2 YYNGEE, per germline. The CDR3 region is CASSVRGGTEAFF. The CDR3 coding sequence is TGTGCCAGCAGCGTAAGAGGGGGGACTGAAGCTTTCTTT.

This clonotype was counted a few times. The CDR3 coding sequence is TGCAGTGCTAGGACTAGCGAGTCCTACAATGAGCAGTTCTTC. It yields the protein CSARTSESYNEQFF. V gene TRBV20-1 combines with J gene TRBJ2-1, with TRBD2 matching over 8 bases. The junction had 2 bases not matched to a gene; V was cut back by 3 bases and J by 1 base. This CDR3 has 14 residues. The germline V gene encodes CDR1 DFQATT and CDR2 SNEGSKA (reference sequence).

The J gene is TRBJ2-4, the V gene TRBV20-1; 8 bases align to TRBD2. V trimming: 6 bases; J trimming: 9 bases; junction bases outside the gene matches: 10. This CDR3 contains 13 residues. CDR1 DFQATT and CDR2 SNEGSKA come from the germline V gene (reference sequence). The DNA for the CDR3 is TGCAGTGCCCCTCGCCCGGGAGGGGGCATTCAGTACTTC. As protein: CSAPRPGGGIQYF.